Below are 21 T cell receptor beta chains sequenced from a single sample in a study of cytomegalovirus exposure and HLA in healthy donors. Repertoires were generated with immunoSEQ multiplex PCR, while TCRdb's copy carries only in-frame clones and drops some. The table has around 130,000 clones, just under 90% seen once. Sample: PBMCs. Source of these receptors: a man aged 25 to 40 in good health and CMV-seronegative.

The CDR3 region is CASSLFPGSAKNIQYF. CDR3 nucleotides: TGTGCCAGCAGCTTATTCCCGGGGTCAGCCAAAAACATTCAGTACTTC. V usage is TRBV13 and J usage is TRBJ2-4; D may be TRBD2 (5 bases). Trimming took off 2 bases at V and 0 bases at J, with 11 bases between the two ends. The CDR3 extends over 16 amino acids. Germline values: CDR1 PRHDT, CDR2 FYEKMQ (reference sequence).

V usage is TRBV2 and J usage is TRBJ1-5; D remains unclear. The CDR3 runs to 14 residues. Trimming took 8 bases from V and 1 from J, leaving 12 bases between them. Germline CDR1 and CDR2: SNHLY and FYNNEI. The CDR3: CASSRHMSNQPQHF. CDR3 nucleotides: TGTGCCAGCTCCCGCCACATGAGCAATCAGCCCCAGCATTTT.

The J gene is TRBJ2-3, the V gene TRBV11-3; TRBD1 matches at 9 bases. Trimming removed 5 bases from V and 4 bases from J; junction bases left unmatched: 4. The CDR3 is made up of 14 amino acids. Germline values: CDR1 SGHNT, CDR2 YENEEA. CDR3 sequence reads: CASSLDRGSDTQYF. The DNA for the CDR3 is TGTGCCAGCAGCCTGGACAGGGGTTCAGATACGCAGTATTTT.

The CDR3 nucleotides are TGTGCCAGCAGCTTGGTGCAGGGGACATATAATTCACCCCTCCACTTT. The encoded protein is CASSLVQGTYNSPLHF. V gene TRBV5-6 combines with J gene TRBJ1-6; perhaps TRBD1 as D (6 bases). Germline lookup yields CDR1 SGHDT and CDR2 YYEEEE. The CDR3 totals 16 residues. V gave up 0 bases and J gave up 4 bases, with 11 bases separating them.

The rearrangement uses TRBV7-9 and TRBJ2-1, with 9 bases aligning to TRBD1. V was pared by 5 bases and J by 2 bases, with 4 bases of the junction left unmatched. Germline-derived CDR1 and CDR2 are SEHNR and FQNEAQ (reference sequence). This CDR3 has 15 residues. CDR3 region: CASSTGTGPYNEQFF. The CDR3 DNA is TGTGCCAGCAGCACCGGGACAGGGCCCTACAATGAGCAGTTCTTC.

This chain joins TRBV4-2 and TRBJ1-3; TRBD1 is a possible D gene (6 bases). CDR3 length equals 18 residues. The ends were cut back, 1 base at V and 0 bases at J, with 16 bases in the middle. Germline V gives CDR1 LGHNA, CDR2 YNFKEQ. The CDR3 sequence: CASSQGSLSRGSGNTIYF. In DNA form, the CDR3 reads TGTGCCAGCAGCCAAGGCAGTTTGAGCAGGGGCTCTGGAAACACCATATATTTT.

The rearrangement joins TRBV2 to TRBJ1-4; the D gene is possibly TRBD1 (6 bases). Germline loops: CDR1 SNHLY, CDR2 FYNNEI. V was pared by 4 bases and J by 4 bases, with 16 bases between. CDR3 length equals 16 residues. In nucleotides, the CDR3 is TGTGCCAGCAGTGTTCCTACGGGACAAATTAATGAAAAACTGTTTTTT. It yields the protein CASSVPTGQINEKLFF.

This clone has only a few counts. This chain links TRBV6-1 with TRBJ2-7, with D maybe TRBD1 (6 bases). The CDR3 extends over 14 amino acids. Germline CDR1 is MNHNS and CDR2 is SASEGT. Trimming left V 5 bases short and J 1 base short, with 12 bases between. The CDR3 sequence: CASSHRTASYEQYF. CDR3 bases: TGTGCCAGCAGTCACCGGACAGCGTCCTACGAGCAGTACTTC.

The chain combines TRBV7-2 with TRBJ2-7; D perhaps matches TRBD1 (6 bases). The CDR3 runs to 14 residues. Per the germline V gene, CDR1 is SGHTA and CDR2 is FQGNSA. V was cut by 4 bases and J by 2 bases, with 12 bases left in between. CDR3 bases: TGTGCCAGCAGCTCACCGGACAGACCCTACGAGCAGTACTTC. Translation gives CASSSPDRPYEQYF.

V is TRBV4-1 and J is TRBJ1-3; D is possibly TRBD1 (6 bases). CDR1 and CDR2 (germline): MGHRA, YSYEKL. CDR3 length: 17 amino acids. With 0 bases removed from V and 0 bases from J, the gap between germline ends came to 12 bases. CDR3 DNA: TGCGCCAGCAGCCAAGATCGGTGGGGGCCCTCTGGAAACACCATATATTTT. As protein: CASSQDRWGPSGNTIYF.

The chain couples TRBV5-4 to TRBJ2-7; no definite D call. Trimming removed 4 bases from V and 1 base from J, with 6 bases in between. The CDR3 has 12 amino acids. The germline CDR1 and CDR2 sequences are SGHNT and YYREEE (reference sequence). The CDR3 region has the DNA TGTGCCAGCAGCCGACAATCCTACGAGCAGTACTTC. The encoded protein is CASSRQSYEQYF.

The CDR3 here is CASSFDRQGPKFF. The CDR3 coding sequence is TGTGCCAGCAGCTTTGACCGACAGGGACCGAAGTTCTTC. The J gene is TRBJ2-1, the V gene TRBV7-2; 7 bases fit TRBD1. The CDR3 contains 13 residues. Trimming cost V 3 bases and J 14 bases; bases outside gene matches: 10. Germline assignment: CDR1 SGHTA and CDR2 FQGNSA.

This clone was recorded once. This chain connects TRBV10-2 to TRBJ1-4; D perhaps matches TRBD1 (5 bases). This CDR3 has 14 amino acids. Per the germline V gene, CDR1 is WSHSY and CDR2 is SAAADI. Trimming shortened V by 2 bases and J by 4 bases, and 8 bases separated the two germline ends. The CDR3 is CASSEDRINEKLFF. The DNA for the CDR3 is TGCGCCAGCAGTGAGGACAGAATTAATGAAAAACTGTTTTTT.

The genes are TRBV6-1 and TRBJ1-5; D is undetermined. Per the germline V gene, CDR1 is MNHNS and CDR2 is SASEGT. The CDR3 loop spans 13 amino acids. Trimming removed 8 bases from V and 4 bases from J, with 12 bases in between. DNA of the CDR3: TGTGCCAGCGCCTGGGCTTCAAATCAGCCCCAGCATTTT. It codes for CASAWASNQPQHF.

The rearrangement uses TRBV4-3 and TRBJ2-7; D gene ambiguous. The CDR3 extends over 16 amino acids. Germline V gene sequence: CDR1 LGHNA, CDR2 YSLEER. V was shortened by 4 bases and J by 0 bases, with 16 bases between the two germline ends. The CDR3, as DNA: TGCGCCAGCAGCCGCGTTGTCACCCACGACTCCTACGAGCAGTACTTC. It yields the protein CASSRVVTHDSYEQYF.

The genes are TRBV7-8 and TRBJ2-5; 10 bases map to TRBD2. Germline CDR1 is SGHVS and CDR2 is FQNEAQ. V was pared by 4 bases and J by 3 bases, with 8 bases of the junction left unmatched. CDR3 length: 16 residues. This CDR3 reads CASSWQGGLAKETQYF. CDR3 coding DNA: TGTGCCAGCAGCTGGCAAGGGGGACTAGCGAAAGAGACCCAGTACTTC. The whole variable domain, remainder taken from reference TRBV7-8 and TRBJ2-5, is GAGVSQSPRYKVAKRGQDVALRCDPISGHVSLFWYQQALGQGPEFLTYFQNEAQLDKSGLPSDRFFAERPEGSVSTLKIQRTQQEDSAVYLCASSWQGGLAKETQYFGPGTRLLVL.

The rearrangement links TRBV29-1 to TRBJ2-3, with 7 positions matching TRBD1. Trimming took 8 bases from V and 1 from J; bases not matched to a gene: 9. Per the germline V gene, CDR1 is SQVTM and CDR2 is ANQGSEA. The CDR3 loop spans 14 amino acids. CDR3 loop: CSSDRASRTDTQYF. CDR3 coding DNA: TGCAGCTCAGACAGGGCGTCTCGCACAGATACGCAGTATTTT.

In this sample, this clone turned up once. V and J are TRBV5-1 and TRBJ2-5, with D possibly being TRBD2 (6 bases). Germline V gives CDR1 SGHRS, CDR2 YFSETQ. V lost 0 bases and J lost 4, with 7 bases in between. The CDR3 sequence is 13 residues long. Here the CDR3 reads CASSLGLVETQYF. In DNA form, the CDR3 reads TGCGCCAGCAGCTTGGGACTAGTAGAGACCCAGTACTTC.

V is TRBV20-1 and J is TRBJ2-3; 8 nucleotides line up with TRBD2. CDR1 and CDR2 from the germline V gene are DFQATT and SNEGSKA (reference sequence). The CDR3 is made up of 11 amino acids. The CDR3 protein is CSGGLTDTQYF. DNA for the CDR3: TGCTCGGGGGGGCTCACAGATACGCAGTATTTT.

This sequence joins TRBV27 and TRBJ2-7; the match to TRBD1 covers 8 bases. J lost 3 bases, V lost 5 bases, and 6 bases had no gene match. CDR3 length: 14 residues. Germline V gives CDR1 MNHEY, CDR2 SMNVEV (reference sequence). DNA of the CDR3: TGTGCCAGCAGTCTGACAGGGGCACTCTACGAGCAGTACTTC. This sequence encodes CASSLTGALYEQYF.

CDR3 DNA sequence: TGTGCCAGCAGAAACCCCGACAGGGTTTACATTCAGTACTTC. Its translation: CASRNPDRVYIQYF. The chain links TRBV6-1 to TRBJ2-4, with 7 bases identical to TRBD1. Germline assignment: CDR1 MNHNS and CDR2 SASEGT. Trimming cost V 6 bases and J 8 bases; bases outside gene matches: 10. CDR3 length: 14 amino acids.